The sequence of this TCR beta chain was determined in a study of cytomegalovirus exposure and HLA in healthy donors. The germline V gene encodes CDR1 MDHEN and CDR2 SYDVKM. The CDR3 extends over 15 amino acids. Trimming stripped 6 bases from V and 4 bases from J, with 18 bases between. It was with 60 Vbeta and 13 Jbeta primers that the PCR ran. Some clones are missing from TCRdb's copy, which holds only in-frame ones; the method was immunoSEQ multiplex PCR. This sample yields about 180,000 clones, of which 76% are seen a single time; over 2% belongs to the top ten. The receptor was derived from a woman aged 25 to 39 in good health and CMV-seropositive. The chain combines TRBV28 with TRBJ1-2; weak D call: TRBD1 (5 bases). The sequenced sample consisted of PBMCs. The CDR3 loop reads CASRSRGEYGYGYTF. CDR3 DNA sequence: TGTGCCAGCAGATCCCGGGGGGAGTACGGCTATGGCTACACCTTC.